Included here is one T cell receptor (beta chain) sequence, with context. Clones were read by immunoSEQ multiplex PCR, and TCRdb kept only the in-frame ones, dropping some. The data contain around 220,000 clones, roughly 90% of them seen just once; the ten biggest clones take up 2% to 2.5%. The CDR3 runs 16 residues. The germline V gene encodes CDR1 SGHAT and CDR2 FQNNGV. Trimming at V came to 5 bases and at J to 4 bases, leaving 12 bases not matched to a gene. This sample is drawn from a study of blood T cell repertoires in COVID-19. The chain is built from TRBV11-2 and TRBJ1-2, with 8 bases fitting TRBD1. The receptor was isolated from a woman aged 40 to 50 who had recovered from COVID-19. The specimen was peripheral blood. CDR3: CASSPGQGGSFYGYTF. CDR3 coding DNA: TGTGCCAGCAGCCCCGGACAGGGAGGGAGTTTCTATGGCTACACCTTC.